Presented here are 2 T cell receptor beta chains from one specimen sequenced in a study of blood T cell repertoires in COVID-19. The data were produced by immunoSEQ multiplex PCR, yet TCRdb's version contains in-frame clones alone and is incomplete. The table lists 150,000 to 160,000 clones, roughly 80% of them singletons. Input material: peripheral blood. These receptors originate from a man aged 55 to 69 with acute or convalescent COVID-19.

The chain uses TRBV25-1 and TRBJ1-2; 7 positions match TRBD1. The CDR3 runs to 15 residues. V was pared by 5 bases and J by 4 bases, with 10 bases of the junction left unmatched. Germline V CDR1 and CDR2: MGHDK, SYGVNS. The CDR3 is CASSFRDSLPYGYTF. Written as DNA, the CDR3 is TGTGCCAGCAGTTTTCGGGACAGCTTACCCTATGGCTACACCTTC.

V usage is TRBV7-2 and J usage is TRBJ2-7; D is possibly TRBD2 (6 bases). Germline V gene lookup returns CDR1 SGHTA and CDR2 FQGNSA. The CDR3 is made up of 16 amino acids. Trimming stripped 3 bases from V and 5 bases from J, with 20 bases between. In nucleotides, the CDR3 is TGTGCCAGCAGCTTTTCCCTTTCCTGGTCGGGGGACGAGCAGTACTTC. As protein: CASSFSLSWSGDEQYF.